The 28 T cell receptor beta chains below come from one sample, sequenced in a study of memory CD4+ T cells and cytomegalovirus serostatus (dated by TCRdb to the late 2010s). Single viable CD3+CD4+CD8-CD45RO+ cells were sorted as memory CD4+ T cells on a FACSAria II. Libraries were made using the immunoSEQ multiplex PCR assay. TCRdb carries this immuneACCESS record with in-frame sequences only. Its versions omit some clonotypes, under half of them owing to an unresolved V gene in the studies checked, with the rest unexplained. The sample data list about 64,000 clones, and roughly 80% of these were observed just once. About 0.9% of the sample is in the top ten clones. The sequenced sample consisted of memory CD4+ T cells from blood. Every receptor here comes from an adult in good health and CMV-seronegative.

The chain carries TRBV7-2 and TRBJ1-3; D is ambiguous. Germline values: CDR1 SGHTA, CDR2 FQGNSA. This CDR3 region has 15 residues. V gave up 5 bases and J gave up 1 base, with 12 bases separating them. Here the CDR3 reads CASSAHSGSGNTIYF. The DNA for the CDR3 is TGTGCCAGCAGCGCTCACTCTGGGTCTGGAAACACCATATATTTT.

J is TRBJ2-7 and V is TRBV5-5; 7 bases fit TRBD1. V gave up 4 bases and J gave up 0 bases; unmatched junction bases: 10. The CDR3 is 16 residues long. Per the germline V gene, CDR1 is SGHKS and CDR2 is YYEKEE (reference sequence). CDR3 amino acids: CASSGSTGMSSYEQYF. The CDR3 DNA follows: TGTGCCAGCAGCGGCTCGACAGGGATGAGCTCCTACGAGCAGTACTTC.

The V and J genes are TRBV7-9 and TRBJ2-5; the D call may be TRBD1 or TRBD2 (5 bases each). The CDR3 is 16 residues long. With 0 bases removed from V and 4 bases from J, the gap between germline ends came to 15 bases. Germline V gene sequence: CDR1 SEHNR, CDR2 FQNEAQ (reference sequence). The CDR3 bases are TGTGCCAGCAGCTTAGCTTGGGACCTCACGTTAGAGACCCAGTACTTC. It specifies CASSLAWDLTLETQYF.

The rearrangement links TRBV5-1 to TRBJ2-3; TRBD2 agrees at 9 bases. Germline V gene lookup returns CDR1 SGHRS and CDR2 YFSETQ. V was clipped by 0 bases and J by 3 bases; unmatched bases: 2. CDR3 length: 15 amino acids. The CDR3 is CASSLGSGRTDTQYF. In DNA, the CDR3 is TGCGCCAGCAGCTTGGGGAGCGGGAGGACAGATACGCAGTATTTT.

This chain connects TRBV9 to TRBJ1-6, with D possibly TRBD1 on 5 matching bases. The CDR3 extends over 16 amino acids. V lost 0 bases to trimming and J lost 5 bases, with 12 bases between them. CDR1 SGDLS and CDR2 YYNGEE come from the germline V gene. The CDR3 nucleotides are TGTGCCAGCAGCGTAGCAGACAGTCGAAATAATTCACCCCTCCACTTT. It is translated as CASSVADSRNNSPLHF.

This chain uses TRBV5-6 with TRBJ1-6; 9 nucleotides align to TRBD1. CDR1 is SGHDT and CDR2 is YYEEEE in the germline V gene. CDR3 length: 15 residues. V was clipped by 3 bases and J by 9 bases; unmatched bases: 7. DNA of the CDR3: TGTGCCAGCAGCTCTCCCGGGACAGGGCTTTCACCCCTCCACTTT. Residues: CASSSPGTGLSPLHF.

This chain connects TRBV5-1 to TRBJ2-1; 7 nucleotides align to TRBD2. From germline, CDR1 is SGHRS and CDR2 YFSETQ. V gave up 3 bases and J gave up 0 bases; unmatched junction bases: 6. The CDR3 loop spans 16 amino acids. CDR3 nucleotide sequence: TGCGCCAGCAGCTCTGGGGGGGGGAGCTCCTACAATGAGCAGTTCTTC. This codes for CASSSGGGSSYNEQFF.

This clone appeared a single time. CDR3 in DNA: TGTGCCAGCCAAAGGGGCAGGGACACCGGGGAGCTGTTTTTT. Translating gives CASQRGRDTGELFF. The chain has TRBV19 and TRBJ2-2, with a tentative D call TRBD1 (5 bases). Germline CDR1 and CDR2: LNHDA and SQIVND (reference sequence). The CDR3 extends over 14 amino acids. Trimming cost V 9 bases and J 3 bases, with 14 bases left between them.

This clone was detected only a few times. The gene calls are TRBV28 and TRBJ1-5; TRBD1 might be the D (5 bases). Germline-derived CDR1 and CDR2 are MDHEN and SYDVKM. Trimming removed 6 bases from V and 1 base from J, with 7 bases in between. The CDR3 totals 13 residues. The CDR3 region is CASRGGSNQPQHF. The CDR3 DNA is TGTGCCAGCAGGGGGGGGAGCAATCAGCCCCAGCATTTT. The whole variable domain, filled in from reference TRBV28 and TRBJ1-5, reads DVKVTQSSRYLVKRTGEKVFLECVQDMDHENMFWYRQDPGLGLRLIYFSYDVKMKEKGDIPEGYSVSREKKERFSLILESASTNQTSMYLCASRGGSNQPQHFGDGTRLSIL.

V gene TRBV9 combines with J gene TRBJ2-2, with unresolved D. Germline V gene lookup returns CDR1 SGDLS and CDR2 YYNGEE. There are 14 residues in the CDR3. V was trimmed by 1 base and J by 2 bases, leaving 6 bases between them. This CDR3 is CASSVTVNTGELFF. The CDR3 nucleotides are TGTGCCAGCAGCGTAACAGTTAACACCGGGGAGCTGTTTTTT. Full variable domain (outside the CDR3, taken from reference TRBV9 and TRBJ2-2): DSGVTQTPKHLITATGQRVTLRCSPRSGDLSVYWYQQSLDQGLQFLIQYYNGEERAKGNILERFSAQQFPDLHSELNLSSLELGDSALYFCASSVTVNTGELFFGEGSRLTVL.

A remark on this clone: A read error is likely, as this CDR3 ends without the conserved phenylalanine or tryptophan. The limits of the CDR3 on the DNA are not certain, so only TCRdb's listed CDR3 is given. The chain couples TRBV11-2 to TRBJ1-1. The CDR3 adds up to 13 amino acids, both ends counted. CDR1 and CDR2 from the germline V gene are SGHAT and FQNNGV. CDR3 sequence: CASSLDRAGLAWS.

V is TRBV5-5 and J is TRBJ1-4; possible D gene TRBD1, 6 bases. The CDR3 spans 13 residues. Per the germline V gene, CDR1 is SGHKS and CDR2 is YYEKEE (reference sequence). V lost 4 bases and J 15 bases, leaving 19 bases between the germline ends. The CDR3 reads CASSDGDKLSLFF. The CDR3 coding sequence is TGTGCCAGCAGCGACGGGGACAAATTAAGTTTGTTTTTT. Complete variable domain (other parts from reference TRBV5-5 and TRBJ1-4): DAGVTQSPTHLIKTRGQQVTLRCSPISGHKSVSWYQQVLGQGPQFIFQYYEKEERGRGNFPDRFSARQFPNYSSELNVNALLLGDSALYLCASSDGDKLSLFFGSGTQLSVL.

The V and J genes are TRBV2 and TRBJ2-5; D might be TRBD1 or TRBD2, each matching 7 bases. V lost 6 bases and J lost 7, with 12 bases in between. This CDR3 region has 12 residues. Germline lookup yields CDR1 SNHLY and CDR2 FYNNEI. The CDR3 sequence: CASSRGEGTQYF. DNA for the CDR3: TGTGCCAGCAGCAGGGGGGAGGGGACCCAGTACTTC.

The rearrangement uses TRBV11-3 and TRBJ2-5, with 7 bases identical to TRBD2. Per germline, CDR1 SGHNT and CDR2 YENEEA. With 3 bases clipped from V and 5 bases from J, the junction kept 9 bases outside the gene matches. The CDR3 is made up of 15 amino acids. This CDR3 is CASSLGTMGGETQYF. CDR3 coding DNA: TGTGCCAGCAGCTTGGGGACTATGGGAGGGGAGACCCAGTACTTC.

The rearrangement links TRBV4-1 to TRBJ2-7, with D hard to call. CDR1 MGHRA and CDR2 YSYEKL come from the germline V gene. Trimming removed 0 bases from V and 1 base from J, with 10 bases in between. The CDR3 consists of 15 residues. The CDR3 DNA follows: TGCGCCAGCAGCCAAGATTGGCAGCCTTCCTACGAGCAGTACTTC. It codes for CASSQDWQPSYEQYF.

V and J are TRBV6-6 and TRBJ2-5, with D possibly being TRBD2 (7 bases). CDR1 MNHNY and CDR2 SVGAGI come from the germline V gene (reference sequence). The CDR3 has 14 residues. With 6 bases removed from V and 4 bases from J, the gap between germline ends came to 15 bases. CDR3 bases: TGTGCCAGCAGACCTGGGGGGGCCTCAGAGACCCAGTACTTC. Its protein is CASRPGGASETQYF.

The chain joins TRBV5-8 to TRBJ1-2, with TRBD1 matching 7 bases. V shed 4 bases, J shed 4 bases, and the junction held 7 bases outside the gene matches. The CDR3 extends over 14 amino acids. Germline CDR1 reads SGHTS; CDR2 reads YDEGEE. The CDR3, as DNA: TGTGCCAGCAGCGTACAGGGGACAGTCTATGGCTACACCTTC. This encodes CASSVQGTVYGYTF.

The chain links TRBV6-5 to TRBJ1-1; the match to TRBD1 covers 8 bases. This CDR3 has 15 residues. Germline lookup yields CDR1 MNHEY and CDR2 SVGAGI. V lost 10 bases to trimming and J lost 1 base; unmatched junction nucleotides: 11. The DNA for the CDR3 is TGTGCCACCTCGGCCCTAGGGACAGGGAACACTGAAGCTTTCTTT. Protein product: CATSALGTGNTEAFF.

V gene TRBV2 combines with J gene TRBJ2-7; D is unclear. CDR1 SNHLY and CDR2 FYNNEI come from the germline V gene. The CDR3 sequence is 11 residues long. The V end lost 5 bases, the J end lost 3 bases, and 5 bases lay between the germline ends. The CDR3 loop reads CASSYDYEQYF. DNA of the CDR3: TGTGCCAGCAGTTACGACTACGAGCAGTACTTC.

The sample holds a few counts of this clone. The chain has TRBV4-3 and TRBJ1-5, with D perhaps matching TRBD1 (6 bases). Deletions cut 3 bases from V and 4 bases from J, with 13 bases between. Germline V gene sequence: CDR1 LGHNA, CDR2 YSLEER. The CDR3 totals 15 residues. CDR3 nucleotides: TGCGCCAGCAGCCAGGAGTACACAGGGAATCAGCCCCAGCATTTT. This sequence encodes CASSQEYTGNQPQHF.

The V call is TRBV6-6, the J call TRBJ2-3, with D possibly matching TRBD2 (5 bases). V was pared by 5 bases and J by 7 bases, with 13 bases between. The CDR3 totals 13 residues. CDR1 and CDR2 from the germline V gene are MNHNY and SVGAGI (reference sequence). CDR3: CASSPQSGNTQYF. CDR3 nucleotides: TGTGCCAGCAGTCCCCAGTCGGGGAATACGCAGTATTTT.

This clone turned up a few times. J is TRBJ2-1 and V is TRBV5-5; no clear D gene. In germline, CDR1 is SGHKS, CDR2 YYEKEE (reference sequence). Trimming pared 1 base from V and 7 bases from J, leaving 9 bases between. The CDR3 length is 13 residues. CDR3 loop: CASSLNGLNEQFF. CDR3 nucleotide sequence: TGTGCCAGCAGCTTGAATGGGCTGAATGAGCAGTTCTTC.

The V gene is TRBV7-2, the J gene TRBJ1-2, with 11 bases aligning to TRBD1. The trim removed 3 bases at V and 4 bases at J, leaving 4 bases unmatched. In germline, CDR1 is SGHTA, CDR2 FQGNSA. The CDR3 is 15 residues long. The CDR3 here is CASSFGQGAGYGYTF. CDR3 sequence (DNA): TGTGCCAGCAGCTTCGGACAGGGGGCTGGCTATGGCTACACCTTC.

This clone came up a few times. The same CDR3 arises from other DNA sequences in this sample as well. This chain links TRBV27 with TRBJ2-7, with unresolved D. CDR1 and CDR2 (germline): MNHEY, SMNVEV (reference sequence). Trimming shortened V by 6 bases and J by 0 bases, and 6 bases separated the two germline ends. The CDR3 consists of 12 residues. The CDR3 region is CASRDSSYEQYF. The CDR3 DNA reads TGTGCCAGCAGAGACTCCTCCTACGAGCAGTACTTC.

The chain combines TRBV7-2 with TRBJ2-1; no clear D. Trimming took 2 bases from V and 9 from J, leaving 14 bases between them. This CDR3 is built from 14 residues. The germline V gene has CDR1 SGHTA and CDR2 FQGNSA. The chain's CDR3 is CASSLRVSGREQFF. The CDR3 nucleotides are TGTGCCAGCAGCTTAAGAGTCTCGGGTCGTGAGCAGTTCTTC. Filled out from reference TRBV7-2 and TRBJ2-1, the complete variable domain reads GAGVSQSPSNKVTEKGKDVELRCDPISGHTALYWYRQSLGQGLEFLIYFQGNSAPDKSGLPSDRFSAERTGGSVSTLTIQRTQQEDSAVYLCASSLRVSGREQFFGPGTRLTVL.

The gene calls are TRBV7-8 and TRBJ1-4; D is perhaps TRBD1 (5 bases). V gave up 2 bases and J gave up 4 bases, with 17 bases separating them. Germline values: CDR1 SGHVS, CDR2 FQNEAQ. The CDR3 has 17 residues. This chain's CDR3 is CASSLNVYRGLNEKLFF. The CDR3 DNA sequence: TGTGCCAGCAGCTTAAATGTTTATCGGGGACTTAATGAAAAACTGTTTTTT.

The chain couples TRBV5-1 to TRBJ1-4; D is unclear. Trimming took off 1 base at V and 4 bases at J, with 8 bases between the two ends. The CDR3 spans 14 residues. Germline values: CDR1 SGHRS, CDR2 YFSETQ. Here the CDR3 reads CASSLTSNNEKLFF. CDR3 coding DNA: TGCGCCAGCAGCTTGACCTCGAATAATGAAAAACTGTTTTTT.

The gene calls are TRBV14 and TRBJ1-1; tentatively, D is TRBD1 (6 bases). Germline-derived CDR1 and CDR2 are SGHDN and FVKESK. The CDR3 sequence is 16 residues long. Trimming pared 3 bases from V and 4 bases from J, leaving 18 bases between. The CDR3 nucleotides read TGTGCCAGCAGCCAGAGACCGCCCGGGACAAGCACTGAAGCTTTCTTT. It encodes CASSQRPPGTSTEAFF.